These 15 T cell receptor beta chains were all obtained from the same sample, sequenced in a study of T cells in Graves' hyperthyroidism and ophthalmopathy. RNA transcripts were the template for amplifying TCR beta CDR3 regions. Primed by the HTBI set, a first-round RT-PCR was run on the TCR CDR3. TCRdb re-called the multiplex PCR reads through MiXCR, storing one row per CDR3 protein. This sample has 600,000 to 650,000 distinct CDR3 sequences, with around 21% found just once. Sequenced input: blood. Receptors originate from a young man with Graves' ophthalmopathy.

Only a few counts were recorded for this clonotype. The chain links TRBV20-1 to TRBJ2-7; the D gene is possibly TRBD2 (6 bases). CDR3 length: 14 residues. Germline-derived CDR1 and CDR2 are DFQATT and SNEGSKA (reference sequence). V was cut by 6 bases and J by 2 bases, with 17 bases left in between. CDR3 protein: CSAPRGSGTYEQYF. CDR3 in DNA: TGCAGTGCACCCCGGGGTAGCGGAACCTACGAGCAGTACTTC.

CDR3 protein: CATGPGGPETQYF. In DNA, the CDR3 is TGTGCCACTGGGCCAGGGGGACCGGAGACCCAGTACTTC. The rearrangement links TRBV28 to TRBJ2-5, with 7 bases lining up with TRBD1. V dropped 10 bases and J dropped 5; count of bases not matched to a gene: 10. Germline V gene lookup returns CDR1 MDHEN and CDR2 SYDVKM. CDR3 size: 13 residues.

At least ten counts were recorded for this clonotype. The chain recombines TRBV30 with TRBJ2-3; D may be TRBD2 (6 bases). Trimming left V 0 bases short and J 2 bases short, with 15 bases between. The CDR3 contains 16 residues. Germline values: CDR1 GTSNPN, CDR2 SVGIG (reference sequence). The CDR3 region has the DNA TGTGCCTGGAGTGTACGGCGGGACCCCCTCACAGATACGCAGTATTTT. The encoded protein is CAWSVRRDPLTDTQYF.

V gene TRBV5-1 combines with J gene TRBJ2-3; tentatively, D is TRBD2 (5 bases). CDR1 SGHRS and CDR2 YFSETQ come from the germline V gene. V was cut by 0 bases and J by 1 base, with 9 bases left in between. The CDR3 is 15 amino acids. CDR3 amino acids: CASSLGSSGTDTQYF. The CDR3 DNA follows: TGCGCCAGCAGCTTGGGTAGTAGCGGCACAGATACGCAGTATTTT.

This chain connects TRBV30 to TRBJ2-5, with D hard to call. The CDR3 totals 14 residues. Trimming took off 0 bases at V and 4 bases at J, with 12 bases between the two ends. The germline V gene encodes CDR1 GTSNPN and CDR2 SVGIG (reference sequence). The DNA of the CDR3 is TGTGCCTGGAGTGTACTTCCCGTTCGAGAGACCCAGTACTTC. This sequence encodes CAWSVLPVRETQYF.

This clonotype was seen only a few times. V gene TRBV10-1 combines with J gene TRBJ2-3; TRBD1 agrees at 9 bases. The CDR3 totals 15 residues. The ends lost 8 bases at V and 3 bases at J; junction bases unmatched: 9. The germline V gene encodes CDR1 WNHNN and CDR2 SYGVQD (reference sequence). For the CDR3, the DNA is TGCGCCAGCGCCGCGGGACAGGGAGGGACAGATACGCAGTATTTT. It codes for CASAAGQGGTDTQYF.

This clonotype was seen more than once but under ten times. The chain employs TRBV4-1 and TRBJ2-2; D uncertain. Germline assignment: CDR1 MGHRA and CDR2 YSYEKL. V lost 5 bases, J lost 5 bases, and 9 bases lay in between. This CDR3 spans 13 amino acids. The CDR3 reads CASSILVTGELFF. As DNA, the CDR3 is TGCGCCAGCAGCATCTTGGTAACCGGGGAGCTGTTTTTT.

This clonotype showed up many times. The genes are TRBV2 and TRBJ2-5; D uncertain. This CDR3 is 15 amino acids long. V was pared by 5 bases and J by 4 bases, with 17 bases between. From germline, CDR1 is SNHLY and CDR2 FYNNEI. CDR3 nucleotides: TGTGCCAGCAGTTCCCAGACACTGGGCGGAGAGACCCAGTACTTC. Encoded protein: CASSSQTLGGETQYF.

In this sample, this clonotype turned up a few times. V usage is TRBV30 and J usage is TRBJ2-7; 9 bases agree with TRBD1. V shed 8 bases, J shed 6 bases, and the junction held 5 bases outside the gene matches. Germline V gene data show CDR1 as GTSNPN and CDR2 as SVGIG (reference sequence). The CDR3 extends over 11 amino acids. The CDR3 loop reads CAHRDRVEQYF. CDR3 in DNA: TGTGCCCATCGGGACAGGGTCGAGCAGTACTTC.

The chain employs TRBV7-9 and TRBJ2-7; 9 nucleotides align to TRBD1. Germline V gene sequence: CDR1 SEHNR, CDR2 FQNEAQ (reference sequence). The junction had 9 bases not matched to a gene; V was cut back by 4 bases and J by 5 bases. The length of the CDR3 is 15 residues. The CDR3 here is CASSSNQGTGNEQYF. The CDR3 DNA reads as TGTGCCAGCAGCTCCAATCAGGGGACAGGGAACGAGCAGTACTTC.

This clonotype was detected many times. The chain joins TRBV28 to TRBJ1-6, with D unresolved. Germline-derived CDR1 and CDR2 are MDHEN and SYDVKM. Trimming removed 3 bases at V and 5 bases at J, with 11 bases between. CDR3 length: 15 residues. The CDR3: CASSFGGRDNSPLHF. CDR3 in DNA: TGTGCCAGCAGTTTTGGAGGGCGGGATAATTCACCCCTCCACTTT.

There are many counts of this clonotype. The chain is built from TRBV7-9 and TRBJ2-7, with unresolved D. V was clipped by 2 bases and J by 2 bases, with 10 bases between them. The CDR3 contains 14 residues. CDR1 and CDR2 (germline): SEHNR, FQNEAQ (reference sequence). The CDR3 loop reads CASSLSTVTYEQYF. The CDR3 DNA reads as TGTGCCAGCAGCTTATCCACTGTTACCTACGAGCAGTACTTC.

This clonotype was seen once. This chain connects TRBV29-1 to TRBJ2-7, with 12 bases aligning to TRBD2. The CDR3 spans 16 residues. In germline, CDR1 is SQVTM, CDR2 ANQGSEA. V lost 1 base to trimming and J lost 1 base; unmatched junction nucleotides: 5. The CDR3 DNA follows: TGCAGCGTTGAAGTGGGGACTAGCGGGCCGTCCTACGAGCAGTACTTC. This encodes CSVEVGTSGPSYEQYF.

The table lists this clonotype with a few counts. This chain links TRBV24-1 with TRBJ2-7, with D unresolved. Germline values: CDR1 KGHDR, CDR2 SFDVKD. Trimming stripped 2 bases from V and 3 bases from J, with 4 bases between. This CDR3 region has 12 residues. The CDR3 DNA reads TGTGCCACCAGTGATTCCAACTACGAGCAGTACTTC. Amino acid sequence: CATSDSNYEQYF.

This clonotype was observed at least ten times. The chain links TRBV5-6 to TRBJ2-7; D gene unclear. Per germline, CDR1 SGHDT and CDR2 YYEEEE. V lost 1 base to trimming and J lost 2 bases, with 7 bases between them. CDR3 length: 13 amino acids. DNA for the CDR3: TGTGCCAGCAGCTTGCGGAATACCTACGAGCAGTACTTC. Translation gives CASSLRNTYEQYF.